This is a list of T cell receptor beta chains from one sample in a study of blood T cell repertoires in COVID-19. Clones were sequenced by immunoSEQ multiplex PCR, and TCRdb holds only the in-frame ones, with some missing. The sample carries 90,000 to 110,000 clones, 84% recorded once. Input material: peripheral blood. These receptors all come from a woman aged 45-65 years with acute or convalescent COVID-19. The CDR3 runs from the conserved cysteine through the conserved F or W. A D gene is named only where the DNA matches it firmly. Some rows have no size entry. The others give once, few or many, or a class for an expanded clone.

V	size	J	D	length	CDR3	DNA
TRBV12-3/TRBV12-4	few	TRBJ1-2	TRBD1	12	CASRAGGYGYTF	TGTGCCAGCAGAGCAGGGGGATATGGCTACACCTTC
TRBV9	NA	TRBJ1-2	TRBD1	15	CASSSPGQGHKGYTF	TGTGCCAGCAGCAGCCCGGGACAGGGGCATAAAGGCTACACCTTC
TRBV3-1/TRBV3-2	NA	TRBJ1-1	TRBD1	17	CASSSGGQGTRNTEAFF	TGTGCCAGCAGCTCGGGTGGACAGGGGACGCGGAACACTGAAGCTTTCTTT
TRBV18	NA	TRBJ2-1	TRBD1	15	CASSPGTGGPNEQFF	TGTGCCAGCTCACCTGGGACAGGGGGACCGAATGAGCAGTTCTTC
TRBV5-1	NA	TRBJ1-3	NA	17	CASSLSIGGVTGNTIYF	TGCGCCAGCAGCTTGTCCATAGGCGGGGTCACTGGAAACACCATATATTTT
TRBV7-9	NA	TRBJ2-3	NA	15	CASSLFVGGTDTQYF	TGTGCCAGCAGCTTGTTTGTAGGGGGCACAGATACGCAGTATTTT
TRBV24-1	NA	TRBJ1-5	NA	14	CATSWRAFNQPQHF	TGTGCCACCAGTTGGAGGGCCTTTAATCAGCCCCAGCATTTT
TRBV11-3	NA	TRBJ2-2	NA	15	CASSLRREGAGELFF	TGTGCCAGCAGCTTAAGGCGCGAGGGAGCCGGGGAGCTGTTTTTT
TRBV3-1/TRBV3-2	NA	TRBJ1-2	TRBD1	15	CASRRTGTGEGGYTF	TGTGCCAGCAGACGGACCGGGACAGGGGAAGGTGGCTACACCTTC
TRBV4-2	NA	TRBJ1-1	TRBD1	17	CASSQPAGGARNTEAFF	TGTGCCAGCAGCCAGCCAGCAGGGGGCGCGAGGAACACTGAAGCTTTCTTT
TRBV28	NA	TRBJ1-4	TRBD1	15	CASSFSGTGSEKLFF	TGTGCCAGCAGTTTTTCCGGGACAGGGTCCGAAAAACTGTTTTTT
TRBV19	once	TRBJ1-2	TRBD1	14	CASSIEQGGQGYTF	TGTGCCAGTAGTATAGAGCAGGGGGGACAGGGCTACACCTTC
TRBV2	NA	TRBJ2-7	NA	11	CASLQGRDQYF	TGTGCCAGTTTACAGGGTCGGGACCAGTACTTC
TRBV6-5	NA	TRBJ1-1	TRBD1	14	CASTPTGPETEAFF	TGTGCCAGCACCCCGACAGGGCCGGAGACTGAAGCTTTCTTT
TRBV5-1	NA	TRBJ2-5	NA	14	CASSTGTFSWTQYF	TGCGCCAGCAGCACCGGGACTTTCTCGTGGACCCAGTACTTC
TRBV6-5	NA	TRBJ1-1	TRBD1	15	CASSLRTGLNTEAFF	TGTGCCAGCAGTCTTCGGACAGGGTTGAACACTGAAGCTTTCTTT
TRBV7-3	NA	TRBJ2-1	TRBD1	14	CASSSPGQTNEQFF	TGTGCCAGCAGCTCCCCGGGACAGACCAATGAGCAGTTCTTC
TRBV28	once	TRBJ1-4	TRBD1	14	CASSAGTVNEKLFF	TGTGCCAGCAGTGCCGGGACAGTCAATGAAAAACTGTTTTTT
TRBV30	NA	TRBJ2-1	NA	14	CAWSVKGLRNEQFF	TGTGCCTGGAGTGTGAAGGGGCTCAGGAATGAGCAGTTCTTC
TRBV6-1	once	TRBJ1-1	NA	13	CASSESFALEAFF	TGTGCCAGCAGTGAAAGCTTCGCCTTGGAGGCTTTCTTT
TRBV19	NA	TRBJ2-2	TRBD1	16	CASSKSTGAETGELFF	TGTGCCAGTAGTAAATCAACAGGGGCAGAAACCGGGGAGCTGTTTTTT
TRBV30	NA	TRBJ2-5	NA	13	CAWSVDYLGTQYF	TGTGCCTGGAGTGTAGACTACCTAGGGACCCAGTACTTC
TRBV14	NA	TRBJ1-2	NA	14	CASSQVGLPGGYTF	TGTGCCAGCAGCCAAGTGGGTCTACCGGGTGGCTACACCTTC
TRBV20-1	NA	TRBJ1-2	NA	11	CSARDSYGYTF	TGCAGTGCTAGGGACAGCTATGGCTACACCTTC
TRBV2	NA	TRBJ1-2	TRBD1	15	CASSLTGGNENGYTF	TGTGCCAGCTCCTTGACAGGGGGCAACGAAAATGGCTACACCTTC
TRBV30	NA	TRBJ2-7	TRBD1	14	CAWSRTGGAYEQYF	TGTGCCTGGAGTAGGACAGGGGGGGCCTACGAGCAGTACTTC
TRBV7-3	NA	TRBJ1-1	NA	14	CASSLGHSNTEAFF	TGTGCCAGCAGCTTAGGGCACTCGAACACTGAAGCTTTCTTT
TRBV5-1	NA	TRBJ1-1	NA	14	CASSSLNPGTEAFF	TGCGCCAGCAGCTCATTAAACCCGGGGACAGAAGCTTTCTTT
TRBV5-1	NA	TRBJ2-1	NA	14	CASSPGFSYNEQFF	TGCGCCAGCAGCCCGGGATTCTCCTACAATGAGCAGTTCTTC
TRBV9	NA	TRBJ1-2	TRBD1	15	CASSVAGRGNYGYTF	TGTGCCAGCAGCGTAGCAGGCAGGGGGAACTATGGCTACACCTTC
TRBV30	NA	TRBJ1-2	NA	11	CAWSGGGGYTF	TGTGCCTGGAGTGGAGGTGGCGGCTACACCTTC
TRBV4-1	NA	TRBJ2-7	NA	17	CASSQDGRGGNRYEQYF	TGCGCCAGCAGCCAAGATGGTAGGGGAGGAAACCGCTACGAGCAGTACTTC
TRBV30	NA	TRBJ2-4	NA	16	CAWSGTVALAKNIQYF	TGTGCCTGGAGTGGGACTGTGGCTCTAGCCAAAAACATTCAGTACTTC
TRBV4-1	NA	TRBJ1-3	TRBD1	16	CASSQDGTGAGNTIYF	TGCGCCAGCAGCCAAGATGGTACAGGGGCTGGAAACACCATATATTTT
TRBV11-2	NA	TRBJ2-7	TRBD1	16	CASRSIRTGGKYEQYF	TGTGCCAGCAGGTCCATCCGGACAGGGGGCAAGTACGAGCAGTACTTC
TRBV6-5	NA	TRBJ2-7	NA	13	CASLHWEINEQYF	TGTGCCAGCCTTCATTGGGAGATCAACGAGCAGTACTTC
TRBV24-1	NA	TRBJ2-1	NA	14	CATSDSKGYNEQFF	TGTGCCACCAGTGATTCCAAGGGGTACAATGAGCAGTTCTTC
TRBV7-6	once	TRBJ2-5	NA	12	CASSPGKETQYF	TGTGCCAGCAGCCCCGGGAAAGAGACCCAGTACTTC
TRBV14	NA	TRBJ2-1	TRBD2	14	CASSPSSGYNEQFF	TGTGCCAGCAGCCCGTCTAGCGGATACAATGAGCAGTTCTTC
TRBV18	NA	TRBJ1-6	NA	16	CASSPLQGFNNSPLHF	TGTGCCAGCTCACCACTACAGGGATTTAATAATTCACCCCTCCACTTT
TRBV28	NA	TRBJ1-5	NA	15	CASSPPRDPNQPQHF	TGTGCCAGCAGTCCCCCGCGGGACCCCAATCAGCCCCAGCATTTT
TRBV5-1	once	TRBJ1-2	NA	15	CASSLELAGNYGYTF	TGCGCCAGCAGCTTGGAGTTGGCGGGTAACTATGGCTACACCTTC
TRBV18	NA	TRBJ1-1	NA	15	CASSPTSRVGTEAFF	TGTGCCAGCTCACCAACTAGCAGGGTGGGCACTGAAGCTTTCTTT
TRBV11-1	NA	TRBJ1-1	TRBD1	14	CASSLDRVNTEAFF	TGTGCCAGCAGCTTGGACAGGGTAAATACTGAAGCTTTCTTT
TRBV6-6	NA	TRBJ2-7	NA	14	CASVNGGRAYEQYF	TGTGCCAGCGTAAACGGGGGACGCGCCTACGAGCAGTACTTC
TRBV29-1	NA	TRBJ1-3	NA	13	CSVSFRGGNTIYF	TGCAGCGTTAGCTTCAGGGGAGGAAACACCATATATTTT
TRBV11-2	few	TRBJ1-6	NA	16	CASSLGWGATNSPLHF	TGTGCCAGCAGCTTGGGTTGGGGCGCTACGAATTCACCCCTCCACTTT
TRBV9	NA	TRBJ2-1	NA	13	CASSPAGSGEQFF	TGTGCCAGCAGCCCCGCCGGCTCGGGTGAGCAGTTCTTC
TRBV5-8	NA	TRBJ2-1	TRBD1	15	CASSLGQGAYNEQFF	TGTGCCAGCAGCTTGGGACAGGGCGCCTACAATGAGCAGTTCTTC